This TCR beta chain was found in a study of blood T cell repertoires in COVID-19. About the research overall: COVID-19 samples collected from the United States, Italy and Spain covered acute and convalescent phases.

The assay was immunoSEQ multiplex PCR, and TCRdb's table has in-frame clones only and misses some. The top ten hold 8.5% of the sample, which has approximately 70,000 clones, more than 75% seen once. Between the trimmed V and J ends, which lost 5 bases and 5 bases, there was a span of 14 bases. The CDR3 sequence is 14 residues long. Germline V gene data show CDR1 as MDHEN and CDR2 as SYDVKM. Sequencing input: peripheral blood. J is TRBJ2-3 and V is TRBV28; D remains unclear. The origin of this receptor is a human donor in a cohort sampled during active COVID-19. CDR3 in DNA: TGTGCCAGCAGTCTAAACTTCCTTCGAGATACGCAGTATTTT. Encoded protein: CASSLNFLRDTQYF.